This T cell receptor (beta chain) is drawn from a study of cytomegalovirus exposure and HLA in healthy donors. Amplification used 60 Vbeta primers and 13 Jbeta primers. Clones were sequenced by immunoSEQ multiplex PCR, and TCRdb holds only the in-frame ones, with some missing. The data contain about 110,000 clones, about 64% of them singletons. The sequence was obtained from a female donor in good health and CMV-seronegative. The sequenced sample was PBMCs.

The CDR3 sequence is CASSVGDRTYNEQFF. The DNA for the CDR3 is TGTGCCAGCAGCGTAGGCGACAGGACCTACAATGAGCAGTTCTTC. This sequence joins TRBV9 and TRBJ2-1, with TRBD1 as a possible D gene (6 bases). The V gene lost 0 bases and the J gene lost 2 bases, with 9 bases spanning the gap. Per the germline V gene, CDR1 is SGDLS and CDR2 is YYNGEE. This CDR3 has 15 residues.